This passage covers 23 T cell receptor beta chains from one sample sequenced in a study of T-cell memory formation after mild COVID-19. Using its own MiXCR run on the 5' RACE reads, TCRdb lists one record per CDR3 protein. Among a few hundred thousand distinct CDR3 sequences listed, 16% were seen once. Sequenced sample: PBMCs or a T cell subset sorted from them (not recorded which). Receptors originate from a man aged 18 to 35 who had mild COVID-19 (a few samples of this study predate the infection). Cell type and time point are not known.

This chain joins TRBV27 and TRBJ2-1, with 9 bases identical to TRBD2. V gave up 9 bases and J gave up 5 bases; unmatched junction bases: 17. CDR3 length equals 17 residues. Germline V CDR1 and CDR2: MNHEY, SMNVEV (reference sequence). CDR3 nucleotide sequence: TGTGCCAGGCGCGACTTATACCTAGCGGGGCCTAACAATGAGCAGTTCTTC. Encoded protein: CARRDLYLAGPNNEQFF.

This clonotype was seen only a few times. The V gene is TRBV4-1, the J gene TRBJ2-7, with unresolved D. The CDR3 sequence is 16 residues long. V was clipped by 0 bases and J by 0 bases, with 12 bases between them. Germline CDR1 MGHRA, CDR2 YSYEKL. CDR3 sequence reads: CASSQDSWPSSYEQYF. The CDR3 bases are TGCGCCAGCAGCCAAGATTCTTGGCCGAGCTCCTACGAGCAGTACTTC.

This clonotype was counted only a few times. The chain has TRBV20-1 and TRBJ1-1; 7 positions agree with TRBD1. The V segment lost 0 bases and the J segment 13 bases; nucleotides outside the gene matches: 8. The length of the CDR3 is 12 residues. Germline-derived CDR1 and CDR2 are DFQATT and SNEGSKA (reference sequence). The CDR3 region is CSAREAGQRGFF. CDR3 bases: TGCAGTGCTAGAGAAGCGGGACAGAGGGGTTTCTTT.

This sequence joins TRBV4-2 and TRBJ2-2; TRBD2 might be the D (6 bases). The CDR3 extends over 14 amino acids. The germline V gene has CDR1 LGHNA and CDR2 YNFKEQ. V was shortened by 0 bases and J by 7 bases, with 9 bases between the two germline ends. The CDR3 region is CASSQDPGDGELFF. CDR3 nucleotide sequence: TGTGCCAGCAGCCAAGATCCGGGGGACGGGGAGCTGTTTTTT.

This clonotype has more than one count but fewer than ten. The CDR3 bases are TGTGCCAGCAGCCCAGTCATTGGGGGTTCAGATACGCAGTATTTT. Residues: CASSPVIGGSDTQYF. The chain couples TRBV11-2 to TRBJ2-3; D tentatively reads TRBD1 or TRBD2 (5 bases each). The CDR3 covers 15 residues. Looked up from germline, CDR1 is SGHAT and CDR2 is FQNNGV. V was shortened by 5 bases and J by 4 bases, with 16 bases between the two germline ends.

A few counts support this clonotype. The V and J genes are TRBV6-5 and TRBJ1-2, with D tentatively TRBD1 (6 bases). Deletions cut 3 bases from V and 5 bases from J, with 13 bases between. This CDR3 region has 14 residues. The V gene's germline CDR1 is MNHEY and CDR2 SVGAGI. The CDR3 sequence: CASSYSGGGYGYTF. CDR3 sequence (DNA): TGTGCCAGCAGTTATTCGGGGGGCGGGTATGGCTACACCTTC.

This clonotype was counted between two and nine times. The J gene is TRBJ2-5, the V gene TRBV6-5; D might be TRBD2 (6 bases). This CDR3 is built from 15 residues. CDR1 and CDR2 from the germline V gene are MNHEY and SVGAGI. The V gene lost 2 bases and the J gene lost 3 bases, with 13 bases spanning the gap. CDR3 amino acids: CASSYLGGLEETQYF. CDR3 coding DNA: TGTGCCAGCAGTTACCTCGGGGGATTGGAAGAGACCCAGTACTTC.

Only a few counts were recorded for this clonotype. The V gene is TRBV2, the J gene TRBJ2-1, with D unclear. Germline assignment: CDR1 SNHLY and CDR2 FYNNEI. Trimming took 3 bases from V and 9 from J, leaving 12 bases between them. The CDR3 has 13 residues. The CDR3 spells CASSEEVPSEQFF. The CDR3, as DNA: TGTGCCAGCAGTGAGGAAGTCCCCAGTGAGCAGTTCTTC.

J is TRBJ2-2 and V is TRBV4-3; TRBD1 agrees at 10 bases. Germline V gives CDR1 LGHNA, CDR2 YSLEER. The CDR3 length is 19 residues. V was pared by 0 bases and J by 5 bases, with 12 bases of the junction left unmatched. Written as DNA, the CDR3 is TGCGCCAGCAGCCAAGATTTCCAGACAGGGGGCTATGTAACCGGGGAGCTGTTTTTT. This translates into CASSQDFQTGGYVTGELFF.

CDR3 amino acids: CATRRRAGVETQYF. The CDR3 bases are TGTGCCACCAGGCGGAGAGCAGGGGTCGAGACCCAGTACTTC. J is TRBJ2-5 and V is TRBV15, with a weak D call TRBD1 (6 bases). Germline lookup yields CDR1 LNHNV and CDR2 YYDKDF (reference sequence). Deletions cut 6 bases from V and 5 bases from J, with 16 bases between. The CDR3 sequence is 14 residues long.

V is TRBV7-3 and J is TRBJ2-1; 10 nucleotides match TRBD2. This CDR3 has 15 amino acids. V shed 4 bases and J 3 bases; nucleotides not matched to a gene: 3. CDR1 is SGHTA, CDR2 FQGTGA, per germline. In nucleotides, the CDR3 is TGTGCCAGCAGCTCTAGCGGGGGAAACTACAATGAGCAGTTCTTC. It is translated as CASSSSGGNYNEQFF.

The rearrangement uses TRBV19 and TRBJ1-2; D ambiguous. Looked up from germline, CDR1 is LNHDA and CDR2 is SQIVND (reference sequence). The V end was cut by 7 bases, the J end by 2 bases, with 8 bases between. The CDR3 is 12 amino acids. The CDR3: CASTPRNYGYTF. CDR3 nucleotides: TGTGCCAGTACCCCTAGGAACTATGGCTACACCTTC.

In this sample, this clonotype turned up many times. V and J are TRBV7-9 and TRBJ2-1; 8 bases align to TRBD2. This CDR3 has 14 residues. Germline CDR1 and CDR2: SEHNR and FQNEAQ (reference sequence). With V trimmed by 1 base and J by 8 bases, 4 bases remained unmatched. As DNA, the CDR3 is TGTGCCAGCAGCTTAGGACTAGCGAGCCATGAGCAGTTCTTC. It is translated as CASSLGLASHEQFF.

This clonotype was observed many times. The genes are TRBV4-2 and TRBJ1-1; no definite D call. Germline loops: CDR1 LGHNA, CDR2 YNFKEQ. CDR3 length: 13 residues. Trimming took 3 bases from V and 2 from J, leaving 7 bases between them. The CDR3 coding sequence is TGTGCCAGCAGCCAGGGCGGTAACACTGAAGCTTTCTTT. This codes for CASSQGGNTEAFF.

This clonotype was counted only a few times. V gene TRBV7-2 combines with J gene TRBJ1-5; no definite D call. The CDR3 covers 15 residues. Trimming removed 2 bases at V and 6 bases at J, with 14 bases between. Germline CDR1 is SGHTA and CDR2 is FQGNSA. CDR3 nucleotides: TGTGCCAGCAGCTTATGGCAGGTCTCCGCTCAGCCCCAGCATTTT. Protein: CASSLWQVSAQPQHF.

This clonotype was seen only a few times. The chain joins TRBV4-3 to TRBJ2-1; 7 nucleotides align to TRBD1. The CDR3 is 15 residues long. V was clipped by 0 bases and J by 5 bases; unmatched bases: 4. The germline V gene has CDR1 LGHNA and CDR2 YSLEER. In DNA, the CDR3 is TGCGCCAGCAGCCAAGAGAGGGGGCTGAACAATGAGCAGTTCTTC. As protein: CASSQERGLNNEQFF.

The chain combines TRBV10-2 with TRBJ2-1, with unresolved D. The V gene's germline CDR1 is WSHSY and CDR2 SAAADI. This CDR3 spans 10 amino acids. Trimming removed 6 bases at V and 4 bases at J, with 1 base between. The CDR3 protein is CASRYNEQFF. The CDR3 region has the DNA TGCGCCAGCAGGTACAATGAGCAGTTCTTC.

Here the CDR3 DNA reads TGCGCCAGCAGCCGAACTACCTCCTACGAGCAGTACGTC. This translates into CASSRTTSYEQYV. The rearrangement joins TRBV4-1 to TRBJ2-7; no definite D call. In germline, CDR1 is MGHRA, CDR2 YSYEKL. V lost 4 bases and J lost 0, with 7 bases in between. The CDR3 has 13 amino acids.

This clonotype turned up a few times. The V gene is TRBV5-1, the J gene TRBJ2-5; no reliable D call. The germline V gene encodes CDR1 SGHRS and CDR2 YFSETQ. The length of the CDR3 is 14 residues. Trimming removed 4 bases from V and 4 bases from J, with 14 bases in between. CDR3 loop: CASSPESAGETQYF. CDR3 bases: TGCGCCAGCAGCCCCGAAAGCGCAGGAGAGACCCAGTACTTC.

This chain links TRBV5-1 with TRBJ2-5; no clear D gene. Trimming left V 5 bases short and J 3 bases short, with 11 bases between. Germline CDR1 SGHRS, CDR2 YFSETQ. The CDR3 spans 13 residues. This CDR3 reads CASRVVGEETQYF. The DNA of the CDR3 is TGCGCCAGCAGGGTCGTTGGAGAAGAGACCCAGTACTTC.

J is TRBJ2-7 and V is TRBV5-5, with 11 bases fitting TRBD1. Germline values: CDR1 SGHKS, CDR2 YYEKEE (reference sequence). The CDR3 spans 16 residues. V dropped 3 bases and J dropped 2; count of bases not matched to a gene: 7. The CDR3 nucleotides read TGTGCCAGCAGCTCCCCAGGGACAGGGGGTACCTACGAGCAGTACGTC. Protein product: CASSSPGTGGTYEQYV.

The genes are TRBV11-2 and TRBJ1-1; D unresolved. The germline V gene has CDR1 SGHAT and CDR2 FQNNGV. V lost 2 bases and J 6 bases, leaving 19 bases between the germline ends. The CDR3 spans 16 residues. CDR3 residues: CASSLMGHSYGAEAFF. The CDR3 DNA is TGTGCCAGCAGCTTAATGGGTCACAGCTACGGCGCTGAAGCTTTCTTT.

This clonotype was recorded a few times. CDR3 nucleotide sequence: TGTGCCAGTAGTCCCCTGGCCGGGAACACCATATATTTT. This codes for CASSPLAGNTIYF. The V and J genes are TRBV19 and TRBJ1-3; D ambiguous. The CDR3 length is 13 residues. Trimming pared 5 bases from V and 7 bases from J, leaving 12 bases between. Germline V gene data show CDR1 as LNHDA and CDR2 as SQIVND (reference sequence). The whole variable domain, filled in from reference TRBV19 and TRBJ1-3, reads DGGITQSPKYLFRKEGQNVTLSCEQNLNHDAMYWYRQDPGQGLRLIYYSQIVNDFQKGDIAEGYSVSREKKESFPLTVTSAQKNPTAFYLCASSPLAGNTIYFGEGSWLTVV.